A selection of T cell receptor beta chains follows, all from one sample in a study of identifying expanded T cells in peripheral blood. Only in-frame clones appear in the TCRdb table, and some are missing; sequencing was by immunoSEQ multiplex PCR. The data hold around 100,000 clones, with 88% observed a single time. Sequencing was done on a sample of blood. These receptors originate from a person aged 18 to 69 in good health. The CDR3 runs from the conserved cysteine through the conserved F or W. D genes are given only for firm matches. The listing skips clone size in some rows; elsewhere it reads once, few, many or a size class.

size	J	D	V	DNA	CDR3
once	TRBJ2-5	TRBD1	TRBV30	TGTGCCTGGAGATCAGGGGGCGTCATGGAGACCCAGTACTTC	CAWRSGGVMETQYF
.	TRBJ2-5	.	TRBV7-9	TGTGCCAGCAGCTTTCCGGACAGACAAGAGACCCAGTACTTC	CASSFPDRQETQYF
.	TRBJ2-6	.	TRBV13	TGTGCCAGCAGCTTCACCCGAGAGGTTGCCAACGTCCTGACTTTC	CASSFTREVANVLTF
.	TRBJ2-7	.	TRBV18	TGTGCCAGCTCACCCATGGCCCGGATTTACGAGCAGTACTTC	CASSPMARIYEQYF
few	TRBJ1-3	TRBD1	TRBV5-4	TGTGCCAGCAGCTTGACAGGGGCTGGAAACACCATATATTTT	CASSLTGAGNTIYF
.	TRBJ2-3	TRBD2	TRBV7-9	TGTGCCAGCAGCTTAGGGGGAGCGGGGGGGCCTGATACGCAGTATTTT	CASSLGGAGGPDTQYF
.	TRBJ2-2	.	TRBV27	TGTGCCAGCAGTTTCGTTCCCAGCACCGGGGAGCTGTTTTTT	CASSFVPSTGELFF
.	TRBJ2-5	.	TRBV11-2	TGTGCCAGCAGCGAAGAGGTGGGGGGCGCCGGGGAGACCCAGTACTTC	CASSEEVGGAGETQYF
.	TRBJ1-5	.	TRBV4-2	TGTGCCAGCAGCCAAAGCGGAACTAGCAATCAGCCCCAGCATTTT	CASSQSGTSNQPQHF
.	TRBJ1-1	.	TRBV7-3	TGTGCCAGCAGCCCTGTTTCTGGACAGAGCACTGAAGCTTTCTTT	CASSPVSGQSTEAFF
.	TRBJ2-7	.	TRBV25-1	TGTGCCAGCAGTGAGTCTCCTATTCAGGGCTACGAGCAGTACTTC	CASSESPIQGYEQYF
.	TRBJ2-2	.	TRBV30	TGTGCCTGGAGGTACCCGAACACCGGGGAGCTGTTTTTT	CAWRYPNTGELFF
few	TRBJ2-5	.	TRBV7-7	TGTGCCAGCAGCTTGGGAGATAAGATGGCCCAGTACTTC	CASSLGDKMAQYF
once	TRBJ2-3	TRBD2	TRBV11-3	TGTGCCAGCAGCTCCGTCGGACTAGCGGGATGGGGCACAGATACGCAGTATTTT	CASSSVGLAGWGTDTQYF
.	TRBJ1-1	.	TRBV25-1	TGTGCCAGCAGTGAAGAGTACTCCGCGGCTTTCTTT	CASSEEYSAAFF
.	TRBJ1-2	.	TRBV5-1	TGCGCCAGCAGCTCCACCTCAGCTAACTATGGCTACACCTTC	CASSSTSANYGYTF
.	TRBJ1-2	.	TRBV4-1	TGCGCCAGCAGCCGCACCCGGACAGAAGGGTATGGCTACACCTTC	CASSRTRTEGYGYTF
.	TRBJ2-1	TRBD1	TRBV7-9	TGTGCCAGCAGCTCGACAGGGGGGTCCTACAATGAGCAGTTCTTC	CASSSTGGSYNEQFF
once	TRBJ1-2	TRBD1	TRBV19	TGTGCCAGTAGCCTGGACAGGGGGCGAGTAGGCTACACCTTC	CASSLDRGRVGYTF
.	TRBJ2-2	.	TRBV5-4	TGTGCCAGCAGCTTGGCCCTCGGCGGGGAGCTGTTTTTT	CASSLALGGELFF
.	TRBJ1-1	.	TRBV19	TGTGCCAGTAGTACAAACAGGGCAATGAACACTGAAGCTTTCTTT	CASSTNRAMNTEAFF
.	TRBJ2-7	.	TRBV29-1	TGCAGCGTACAGGGTGGAAAGTACGAGCAGTACTTC	CSVQGGKYEQYF
.	TRBJ2-5	.	TRBV9	TGTGCCAGCAGCGTAGCTTCGGCACCCCAAGAGACCCAGTACTTC	CASSVASAPQETQYF
.	TRBJ1-1	.	TRBV12-5	TGTGCTAGTGGTTTGACCCAGATGGTCACTGAAGCTTTCTTT	CASGLTQMVTEAFF
.	TRBJ2-1	TRBD2	TRBV6-5	TGTGCCAGTTCAAGGGCGGGGGAGACCTACAATGAGCAGTTCTTC	CASSRAGETYNEQFF
.	TRBJ2-1	TRBD2	TRBV5-4	TGTGCCAGCAGCTACGGGACTAAACTTAATGAGCAGTTCTTC	CASSYGTKLNEQFF
.	TRBJ2-3	TRBD1	TRBV29-1	TGCAGCATCGAACAGGGGTCTGGCACAGATACGCAGTATTTT	CSIEQGSGTDTQYF
.	TRBJ1-5	.	TRBV4-1	TGCGCCAGCAGCCAAGAAAGAGCTCTTAATCAGCCCCAGCATTTT	CASSQERALNQPQHF
once	TRBJ2-2	.	TRBV5-1	TGCGCCAGCAGCGTGACAGACACCGGGGAGCTGTTTTTT	CASSVTDTGELFF
.	TRBJ2-5	.	TRBV29-1	TGCAGCGCTATCGGTCATTCTGCGGAGACCCAGTACTTC	CSAIGHSAETQYF
.	TRBJ2-3	.	TRBV7-8	TGTGCCAGCAGCTTAGGGAGGACAATGACAGATACGCAGTATTTT	CASSLGRTMTDTQYF
.	TRBJ2-1	TRBD2	TRBV19	TGTGCCAGTAGTATAGTCGGGACTACCGTGGGTCCCTACAATGAGCAGTTCTTC	CASSIVGTTVGPYNEQFF
.	TRBJ2-1	.	TRBV19	TGTGCCAGTAGTATCAACGGGGCCAGCTACAATGAGCAGTTCTTC	CASSINGASYNEQFF
.	TRBJ2-2	.	TRBV9	TGTGCCAGCAGCTACAGGGACACGGACAGAAAGAACACCGGGGAGCTGTTTTTT	CASSYRDTDRKNTGELFF
.	TRBJ1-3	.	TRBV19	TGTGCCAGTAGTATGTGGGGGACTGGGAACACCATATATTTT	CASSMWGTGNTIYF
.	TRBJ1-5	TRBD1	TRBV4-1	TGCGCCAGCAGCCAAGAAGGAGGGGGCGACAATCAGCCCCAGCATTTT	CASSQEGGGDNQPQHF
.	TRBJ1-1	TRBD1	TRBV2	TGTGCCAGCACGTGGAAGAAAACAGGGGGCGTAAACACTGAAGCTTTCTTT	CASTWKKTGGVNTEAFF
.	TRBJ1-1	.	TRBV2	TGTGCCAGCAAGAGTAATGGGGGCGGGAGCCCTGAAGCTTTCTTT	CASKSNGGGSPEAFF